The rows below give T cell receptor beta chains drawn from one sample of a study of blood T cell repertoires in COVID-19. Some clones are missing from TCRdb's copy, which holds only in-frame ones; the method was immunoSEQ multiplex PCR. In the table there are approximately 200,000 clones, roughly 83% of which are singletons. The specimen was peripheral blood. These receptors came from a woman aged 45-60 years with acute or convalescent COVID-19. CDR3s leave out the opening cysteine and the closing phenylalanine or tryptophan.

v_call: TRBV6-5; cdr3_aa: ASSSHRDRGHGYT
v_call: TRBV5-1; cdr3_aa: ASSLARVDGELF
v_call: TRBV19; cdr3_aa: ASSIASNNEQF
v_call: TRBV30; cdr3_aa: AWSVGVAGSSEKLF
v_call: TRBV28; cdr3_aa: ASSRGPYNSPLH
v_call: TRBV19; cdr3_aa: ASSPGLAQGNEQY
v_call: TRBV10-2; cdr3_aa: ASSESGTGNSPLH
v_call: TRBV11-2; cdr3_aa: ASSLDTIGELF
v_call: TRBV2; cdr3_aa: ASSAGQGNSPLH
v_call: TRBV28; cdr3_aa: ASSRQGRTDTQY